Listed here are 6 T cell receptor beta chains from one sample, sequenced in a study of blood T cell repertoires in COVID-19. The assay was immunoSEQ multiplex PCR, and TCRdb's table has in-frame clones only and misses some. The data hold about 95,000 clones, with approximately 80% observed a single time. The sample was peripheral blood. All receptors derive from a human donor in a cohort sampled during active COVID-19.

J is TRBJ2-1 and V is TRBV5-1, with 7 bases fitting TRBD2. Trimming at V came to 4 bases and at J to 8 bases, leaving 9 bases not matched to a gene. CDR3 length equals 14 residues. CDR1 and CDR2 from the germline V gene are SGHRS and YFSETQ. The CDR3 bases are TGCGCCAGCAGCGGACTAGTCTCGAGAGATGAGCAGTTCTTC. Translated: CASSGLVSRDEQFF.

The J gene is TRBJ2-1, the V gene TRBV9; TRBD1 agrees at 7 bases. V trimming: 1 base; J trimming: 6 bases; junction bases outside the gene matches: 7. The CDR3 length is 15 residues. The germline V gene has CDR1 SGDLS and CDR2 YYNGEE. The CDR3 DNA reads as TGTGCCAGCAGCGTACTCTCCGGGACAGCCAATGAGCAGTTCTTC. Translation: CASSVLSGTANEQFF.

This chain connects TRBV5-4 to TRBJ2-1; D perhaps matches TRBD2 (6 bases). The V gene lost 3 bases and the J gene lost 16 bases, with 17 bases spanning the gap. From germline, CDR1 is SGHNT and CDR2 YYREEE (reference sequence). CDR3 size: 12 residues. Written as DNA, the CDR3 is TGTGCCAGCAGCTACCCTTCTAGCGACTCATTCTTC. As protein: CASSYPSSDSFF. Looking up the rest from reference TRBV5-4 and TRBJ2-1 gives the full variable domain: ETGVTQSPTHLIKTRGQQVTLRCSSQSGHNTVSWYQQALGQGPQFIFQYYREEENGRGNFPPRFSGLQFPNYSSELNVNALELDDSALYLCASSYPSSDSFFGPGTRLTVL.

V gene TRBV5-6 combines with J gene TRBJ2-1; the D gene is possibly TRBD2 (6 bases). Trimming cost V 4 bases and J 9 bases, with 23 bases left between them. In germline, CDR1 is SGHDT, CDR2 YYEEEE. The CDR3 has 16 residues. The CDR3 coding sequence is TGTGCCAGCAGCCACCGGCGACTAGTCGCAAACGGTGAGCAGTTCTTC. Its translation: CASSHRRLVANGEQFF.

V usage is TRBV5-6 and J usage is TRBJ1-2, with 9 bases identical to TRBD1. The CDR3 is made up of 14 amino acids. V trimming: 0 bases; J trimming: 7 bases; junction bases outside the gene matches: 4. Germline assignment: CDR1 SGHDT and CDR2 YYEEEE. Written as DNA, the CDR3 is TGTGCCAGCAGCTTGGTGGGACAGGGAGTTGGCTACACCTTC. Translated: CASSLVGQGVGYTF.

The chain employs TRBV27 and TRBJ1-2, with D maybe TRBD1 (6 bases). V was trimmed by 4 bases and J by 8 bases, leaving 20 bases between them. This CDR3 spans 15 amino acids. Germline V gene lookup returns CDR1 MNHEY and CDR2 SMNVEV (reference sequence). CDR3 bases: TGTGCCAGCAGTTCGGGGCAGGGGCACTATGGGGGCTACACCTTC. Its protein is CASSSGQGHYGGYTF.